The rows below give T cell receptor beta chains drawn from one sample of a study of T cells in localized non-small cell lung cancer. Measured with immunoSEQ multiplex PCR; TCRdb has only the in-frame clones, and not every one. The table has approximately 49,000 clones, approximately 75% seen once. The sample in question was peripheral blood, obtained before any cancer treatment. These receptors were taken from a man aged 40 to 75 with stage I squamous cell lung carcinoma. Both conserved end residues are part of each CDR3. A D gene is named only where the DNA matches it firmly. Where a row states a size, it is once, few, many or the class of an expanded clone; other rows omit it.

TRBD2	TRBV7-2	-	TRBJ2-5	CASSYGLAQETQYF	TGTGCCAGCAGCTACGGACTAGCTCAAGAGACCCAGTACTTC
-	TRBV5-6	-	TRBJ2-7	CASSPTGINEQYF	TGTGCCAGCAGCCCTACAGGGATCAACGAGCAGTACTTC
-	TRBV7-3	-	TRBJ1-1	CASSSQGNTEAFF	TGTGCCAGCAGCTCACAGGGGAACACTGAAGCTTTCTTT
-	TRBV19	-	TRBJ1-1	CASSPRGNTEAFF	TGTGCCAGTAGCCCTAGGGGGAACACTGAAGCTTTCTTT
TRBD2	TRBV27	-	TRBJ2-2	CASRPIAGAPGELFF	TGTGCCAGCAGACCCATAGCGGGGGCGCCCGGGGAGCTGTTTTTT
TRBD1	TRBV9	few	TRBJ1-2	CASSARDRENYGYTF	TGTGCCAGCAGCGCCCGGGACAGGGAGAACTATGGCTACACCTTC
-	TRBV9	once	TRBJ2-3	CASSVSALDTDTQYF	TGTGCCAGCAGCGTGTCAGCGCTCGACACAGATACGCAGTATTTT
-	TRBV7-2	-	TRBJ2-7	CASSLVRMYEQYF	TGTGCCAGCAGCTTAGTACGGATGTACGAGCAGTACTTC
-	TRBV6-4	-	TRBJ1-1	CASREGGLGTEAFF	TGTGCCAGCAGGGAGGGAGGCCTTGGGACTGAAGCTTTCTTT
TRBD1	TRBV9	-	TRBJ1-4	CASSSGQGLTNEKLFF	TGTGCCAGCAGCTCGGGACAGGGGTTAACTAATGAAAAACTGTTTTTT
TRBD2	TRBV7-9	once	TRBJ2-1	CASSFSGGAGYEQFF	TGTGCCAGCAGCTTTAGCGGGGGGGCCGGGTATGAGCAGTTCTTC
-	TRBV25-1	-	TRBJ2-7	CASSDRGVPYEQYF	TGTGCCAGCAGTGACAGGGGAGTCCCCTACGAGCAGTACTTC
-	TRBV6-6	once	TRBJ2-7	CASSWQGGNEQYF	TGTGCCAGCAGTTGGCAGGGGGGTAACGAGCAGTACTTC
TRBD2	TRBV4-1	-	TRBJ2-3	CASSHPGGGLRTDTDTQYF	TGCGCCAGCAGCCATCCCGGGGGGGGGCTGAGGACAGACACAGATACGCAGTATTTT
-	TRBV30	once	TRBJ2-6	CACPPDSSGANVLTF	TGTGCCTGCCCGCCGGACAGCTCTGGGGCCAACGTCCTGACTTTC
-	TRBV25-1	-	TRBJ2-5	CASSDKTDPPQETQYF	TGTGCCAGCAGTGATAAGACCGATCCTCCACAAGAGACCCAGTACTTC
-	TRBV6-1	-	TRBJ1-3	CASKLQGGNTIYF	TGTGCCAGCAAACTTCAGGGTGGAAACACCATATATTTT
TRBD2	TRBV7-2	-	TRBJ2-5	CASSPGGASGETQYF	TGTGCCAGCAGTCCCGGGGGGGCTTCGGGAGAGACCCAGTACTTC
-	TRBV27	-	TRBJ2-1	CASSGSPSSENEQFF	TGTGCCAGCAGTGGAAGTCCGTCGAGTGAAAATGAGCAGTTCTTC
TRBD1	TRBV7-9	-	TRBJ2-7	CASSRPDSTGGNDEQYF	TGTGCCAGCAGCCGACCCGACTCGACAGGGGGCAACGACGAGCAGTACTTC
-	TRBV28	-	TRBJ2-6	CASSEDSSLSGANVLTF	TGTGCCAGCAGCGAGGACAGCTCACTCTCTGGGGCCAACGTCCTGACTTTC
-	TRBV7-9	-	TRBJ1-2	CASSLAGRTAGYTF	TGTGCCAGCAGCTTAGCGGGTAGGACGGCTGGCTACACCTTC
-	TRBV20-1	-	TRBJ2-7	CSVDTSYEQYF	TGCAGTGTGGACACCTCCTACGAGCAGTACTTC
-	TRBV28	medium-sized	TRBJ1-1	CASSFRHMNTEAFF	TGTGCCAGCAGTTTTCGGCACATGAACACTGAAGCTTTCTTT
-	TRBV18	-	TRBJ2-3	CASSPPSSPSTDTQYF	TGTGCCAGCTCACCACCCTCTAGCCCTAGCACAGATACGCAGTATTTT
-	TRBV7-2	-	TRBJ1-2	CASSLGREGVYTF	TGTGCCAGCAGCTTAGGCAGGGAAGGCGTCTACACCTTC
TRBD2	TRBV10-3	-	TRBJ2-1	CAINDGGRNEQFF	TGTGCCATCAACGACGGCGGGAGGAATGAGCAGTTCTTC
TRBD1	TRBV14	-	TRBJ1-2	CASSPTGGGGYTF	TGTGCCAGCAGCCCAACAGGGGGCGGCGGCTACACCTTC
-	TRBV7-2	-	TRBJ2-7	CASSRPSSYEQYF	TGTGCCAGCAGCCGGCCCAGCTCCTACGAGCAGTACTTC
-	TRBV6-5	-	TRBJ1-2	CASRSPGSSNYGYTF	TGTGCCAGCAGGTCCCCGGGCAGTTCTAACTATGGCTACACCTTC
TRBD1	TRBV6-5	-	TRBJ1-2	CASSYSDRDYGYTF	TGTGCCAGCAGTTACTCAGACAGGGACTATGGCTACACCTTC
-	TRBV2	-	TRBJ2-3	CASSGVTDTQYF	TGTGCCAGCAGTGGGGTCACAGATACGCAGTATTTT
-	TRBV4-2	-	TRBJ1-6	CASSQGGDSPLHF	TGTGCCAGCAGCCAAGGAGGGGATTCACCCCTCCACTTT
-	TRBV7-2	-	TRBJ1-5	CASSLGEDQPQHF	TGTGCCAGCAGCTTAGGGGAGGATCAGCCCCAGCATTTT
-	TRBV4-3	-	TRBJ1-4	CASSQEGSGLNEKLFF	TGCGCCAGCAGCCAAGAAGGTTCCGGCCTTAATGAAAAACTGTTTTTT
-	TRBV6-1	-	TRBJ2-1	CASRRLDYNEQFF	TGTGCCAGCCGAAGACTGGATTACAATGAGCAGTTCTTC
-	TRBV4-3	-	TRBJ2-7	CASSQDEGFTSNEQYF	TGCGCCAGCAGCCAAGATGAGGGGTTTACATCCAACGAGCAGTACTTC
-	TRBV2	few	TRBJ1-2	CASSVTPYTDGYTF	TGTGCCAGCAGTGTCACCCCTTACACGGATGGCTACACCTTC
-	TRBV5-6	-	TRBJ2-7	CASSLGTSDYEQYF	TGTGCCAGCAGCTTGGGGACGTCGGACTACGAGCAGTACTTC
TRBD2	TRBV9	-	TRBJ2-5	CASSVVAGVETQYF	TGTGCCAGCAGCGTAGTCGCGGGGGTAGAGACCCAGTACTTC
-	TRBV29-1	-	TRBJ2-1	CSFRTDEQFF	TGCAGCTTTCGGACCGACGAGCAGTTCTTC
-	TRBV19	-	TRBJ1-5	CASSSYQGLDQPQHF	TGTGCCAGTAGTAGTTATCAGGGATTAGATCAGCCCCAGCATTTT
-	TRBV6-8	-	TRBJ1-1	CASSYQGSTEAFF	TGTGCCAGCAGTTACCAGGGGAGCACTGAAGCTTTCTTT
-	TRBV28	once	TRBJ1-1	CASSRTGATEAFF	TGTGCCAGCAGTCGTACGGGGGCCACTGAAGCTTTCTTT
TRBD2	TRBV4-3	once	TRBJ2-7	CASSQGTSGGIGYEQYF	TGCGCCAGCAGCCAAGGGACTAGCGGGGGGATAGGATACGAGCAGTACTTC
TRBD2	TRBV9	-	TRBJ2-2	CASSVSGGIAGELFF	TGTGCCAGCAGCGTTAGCGGGGGTATCGCCGGGGAGCTGTTTTTT
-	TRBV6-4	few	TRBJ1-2	CASSDGVDYGYTF	TGTGCCAGCAGTGACGGGGTTGACTATGGCTACACCTTC
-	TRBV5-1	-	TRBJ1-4	CASSLNSGSGEKLFF	TGCGCCAGCAGCTTGAACAGCGGTTCGGGTGAAAAACTGTTTTTT
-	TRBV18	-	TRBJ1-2	CASSATLDPVHPSYTF	TGTGCCAGCTCAGCAACTTTAGACCCGGTCCATCCGAGCTACACCTTC
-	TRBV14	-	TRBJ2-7	CASSQEGPGRYEQYF	TGTGCCAGCAGCCAAGAGGGGCCGGGGCGGTACGAGCAGTACTTC
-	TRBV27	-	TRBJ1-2	CASSFQQTYGYTF	TGTGCCAGCAGTTTCCAACAAACTTATGGCTACACCTTC